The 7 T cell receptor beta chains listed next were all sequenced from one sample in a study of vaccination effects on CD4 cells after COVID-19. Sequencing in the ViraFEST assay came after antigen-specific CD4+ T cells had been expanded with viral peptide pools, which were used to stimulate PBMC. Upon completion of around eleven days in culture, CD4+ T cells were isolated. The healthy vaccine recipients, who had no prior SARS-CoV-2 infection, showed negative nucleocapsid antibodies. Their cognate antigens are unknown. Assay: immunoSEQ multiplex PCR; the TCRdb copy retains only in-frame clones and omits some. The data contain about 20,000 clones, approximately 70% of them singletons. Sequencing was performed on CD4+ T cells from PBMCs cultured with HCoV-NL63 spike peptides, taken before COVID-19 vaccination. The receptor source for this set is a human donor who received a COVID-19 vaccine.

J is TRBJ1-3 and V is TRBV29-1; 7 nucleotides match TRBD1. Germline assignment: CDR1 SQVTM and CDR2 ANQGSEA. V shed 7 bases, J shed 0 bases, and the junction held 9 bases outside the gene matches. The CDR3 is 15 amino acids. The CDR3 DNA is TGCAGCGCCCGGACAGGTTCCGTCTCTGGAAACACCATATATTTT. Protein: CSARTGSVSGNTIYF.

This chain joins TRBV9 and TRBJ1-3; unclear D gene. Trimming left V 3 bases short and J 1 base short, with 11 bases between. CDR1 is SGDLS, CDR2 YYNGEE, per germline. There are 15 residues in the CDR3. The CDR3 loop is CASSDPPGSGNTIYF. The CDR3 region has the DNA TGTGCCAGCAGCGACCCACCCGGTTCTGGAAACACCATATATTTT.

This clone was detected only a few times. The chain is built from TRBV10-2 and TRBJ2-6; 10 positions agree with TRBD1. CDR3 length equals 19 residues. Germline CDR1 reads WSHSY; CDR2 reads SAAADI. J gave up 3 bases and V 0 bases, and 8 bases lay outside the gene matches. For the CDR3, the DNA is TGCGCCAGCAGTGAGTCTCGACAGGGGGCAAGTCTTGGGGCCAACGTCCTGACTTTC. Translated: CASSESRQGASLGANVLTF.

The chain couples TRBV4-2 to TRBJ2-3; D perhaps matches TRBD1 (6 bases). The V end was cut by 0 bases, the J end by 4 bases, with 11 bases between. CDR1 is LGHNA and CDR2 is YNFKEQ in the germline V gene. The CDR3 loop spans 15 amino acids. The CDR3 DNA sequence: TGTGCCAGCAGCCAAGATAGGGGGTCGGCAGATACGCAGTATTTT. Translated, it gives CASSQDRGSADTQYF.

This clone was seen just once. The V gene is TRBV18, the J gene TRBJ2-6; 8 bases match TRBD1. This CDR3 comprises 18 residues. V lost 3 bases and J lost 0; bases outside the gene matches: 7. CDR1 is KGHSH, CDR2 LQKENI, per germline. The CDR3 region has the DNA TGTGCCAGCTCACCGATCCGGACAGGGCCCTCTGGGGCCAACGTCCTGACTTTC. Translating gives CASSPIRTGPSGANVLTF.

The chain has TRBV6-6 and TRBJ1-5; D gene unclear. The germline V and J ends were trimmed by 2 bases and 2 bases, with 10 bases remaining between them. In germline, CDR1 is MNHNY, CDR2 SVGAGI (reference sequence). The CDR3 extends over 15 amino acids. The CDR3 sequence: CASSYDRGGNQPQHF. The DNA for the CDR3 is TGTGCCAGCAGTTACGATCGGGGAGGCAATCAGCCCCAGCATTTT.

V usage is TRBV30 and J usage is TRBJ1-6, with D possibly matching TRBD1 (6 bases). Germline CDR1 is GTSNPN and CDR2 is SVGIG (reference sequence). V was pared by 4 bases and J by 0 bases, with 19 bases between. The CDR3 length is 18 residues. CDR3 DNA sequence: TGTGCCTGGACCGGGGGGGCCCGGTCTAGCTCCTATAATTCACCCCTCCACTTT. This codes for CAWTGGARSSSYNSPLHF.